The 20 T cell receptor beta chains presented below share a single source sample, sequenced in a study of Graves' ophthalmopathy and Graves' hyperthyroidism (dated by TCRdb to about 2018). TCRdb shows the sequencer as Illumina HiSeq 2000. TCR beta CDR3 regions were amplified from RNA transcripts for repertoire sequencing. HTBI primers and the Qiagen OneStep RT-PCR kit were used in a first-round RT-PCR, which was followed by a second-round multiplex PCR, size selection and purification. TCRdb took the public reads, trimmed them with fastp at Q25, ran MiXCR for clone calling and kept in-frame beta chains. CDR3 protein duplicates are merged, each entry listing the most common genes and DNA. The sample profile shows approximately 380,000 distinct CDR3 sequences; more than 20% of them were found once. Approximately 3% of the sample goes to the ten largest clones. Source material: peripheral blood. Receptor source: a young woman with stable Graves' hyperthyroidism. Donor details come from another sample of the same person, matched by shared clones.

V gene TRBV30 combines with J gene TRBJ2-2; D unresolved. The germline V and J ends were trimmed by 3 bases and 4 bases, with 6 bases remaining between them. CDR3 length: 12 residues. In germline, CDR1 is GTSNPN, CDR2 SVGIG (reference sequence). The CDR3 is CAWRQTTGELFF. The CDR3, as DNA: TGTGCCTGGAGACAAACCACCGGGGAGCTGTTTTTT. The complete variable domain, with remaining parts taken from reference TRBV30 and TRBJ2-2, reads SQTIHQWPATLVQPVGSPLSLECTVEGTSNPNLYWYRQAAGRGLQLLFYSVGIGQISSEVPQNLSASRPQDRQFILSSKKLLLSDSGFYLCAWRQTTGELFFGEGSRLTVL.

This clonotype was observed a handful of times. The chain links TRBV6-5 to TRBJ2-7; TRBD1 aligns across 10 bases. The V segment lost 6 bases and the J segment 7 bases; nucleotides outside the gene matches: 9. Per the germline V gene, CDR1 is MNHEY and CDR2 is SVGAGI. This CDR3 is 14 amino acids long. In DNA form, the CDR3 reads TGTGCCAGCAGCTACCGGGACAGGGGATATGAGCAGTACTTC. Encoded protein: CASSYRDRGYEQYF.

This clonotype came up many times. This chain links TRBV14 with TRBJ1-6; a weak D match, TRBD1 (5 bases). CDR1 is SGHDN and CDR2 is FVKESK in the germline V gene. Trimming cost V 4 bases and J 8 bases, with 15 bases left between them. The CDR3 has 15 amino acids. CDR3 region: CASSRRGPTDSPLHF. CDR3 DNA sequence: TGTGCCAGCAGCCGTCGGGGCCCAACCGATTCACCCCTCCACTTT.

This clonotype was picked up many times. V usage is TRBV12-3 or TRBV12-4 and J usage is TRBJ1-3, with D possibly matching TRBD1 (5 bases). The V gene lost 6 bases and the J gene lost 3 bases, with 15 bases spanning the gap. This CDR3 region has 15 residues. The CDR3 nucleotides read TGTGCCAGCAGCTGGACTACAGGTTATGGAAACACCATATATTTT. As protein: CASSWTTGYGNTIYF.

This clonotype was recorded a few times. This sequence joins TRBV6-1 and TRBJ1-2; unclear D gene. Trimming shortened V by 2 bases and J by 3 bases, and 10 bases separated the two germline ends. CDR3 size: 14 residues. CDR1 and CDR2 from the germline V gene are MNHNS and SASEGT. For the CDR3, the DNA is TGTGCCAGCAGTGAAAGAGGACGGTACTATGGCTACACCTTC. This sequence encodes CASSERGRYYGYTF.

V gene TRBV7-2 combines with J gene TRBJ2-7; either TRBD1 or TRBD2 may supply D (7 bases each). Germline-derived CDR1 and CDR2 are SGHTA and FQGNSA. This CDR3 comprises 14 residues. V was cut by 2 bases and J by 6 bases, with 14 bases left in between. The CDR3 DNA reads TGTGCCAGCAGCTTAAGACAGGGAGGGAGCGAGCAGTACTTC. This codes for CASSLRQGGSEQYF.

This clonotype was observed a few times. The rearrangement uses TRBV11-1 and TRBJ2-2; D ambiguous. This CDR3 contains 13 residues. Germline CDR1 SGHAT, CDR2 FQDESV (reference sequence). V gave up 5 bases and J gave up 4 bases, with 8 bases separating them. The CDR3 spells CASSPFGTGELFF. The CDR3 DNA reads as TGTGCCAGCAGCCCCTTCGGCACCGGGGAGCTGTTTTTT.

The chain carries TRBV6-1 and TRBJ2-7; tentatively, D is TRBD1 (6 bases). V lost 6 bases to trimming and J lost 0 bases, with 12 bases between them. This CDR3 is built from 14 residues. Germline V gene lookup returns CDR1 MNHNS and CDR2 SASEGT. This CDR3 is CASRPTGFSYEQYF. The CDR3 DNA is TGTGCCAGCAGACCTACAGGGTTCTCCTACGAGCAGTACTTC.

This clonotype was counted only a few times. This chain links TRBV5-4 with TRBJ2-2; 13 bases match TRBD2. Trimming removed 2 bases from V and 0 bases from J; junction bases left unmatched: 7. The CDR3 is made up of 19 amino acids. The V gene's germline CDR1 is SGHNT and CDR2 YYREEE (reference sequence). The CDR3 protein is CASSFKLAGGPPNTGELFF. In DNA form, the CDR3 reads TGTGCCAGCAGCTTTAAACTAGCGGGAGGGCCCCCGAACACCGGGGAGCTGTTTTTT. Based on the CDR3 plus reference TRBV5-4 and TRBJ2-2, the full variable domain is ETGVTQSPTHLIKTRGQQVTLRCSSQSGHNTVSWYQQALGQGPQFIFQYYREEENGRGNFPPRFSGLQFPNYSSELNVNALELDDSALYLCASSFKLAGGPPNTGELFFGEGSRLTVL.

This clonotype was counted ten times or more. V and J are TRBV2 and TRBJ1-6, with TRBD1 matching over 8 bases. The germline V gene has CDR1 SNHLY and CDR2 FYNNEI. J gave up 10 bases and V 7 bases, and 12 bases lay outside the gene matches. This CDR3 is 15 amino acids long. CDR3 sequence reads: CASKPDRGVMSPLHF. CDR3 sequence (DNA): TGTGCCAGCAAGCCCGACAGGGGCGTCATGTCACCCCTCCACTTT.

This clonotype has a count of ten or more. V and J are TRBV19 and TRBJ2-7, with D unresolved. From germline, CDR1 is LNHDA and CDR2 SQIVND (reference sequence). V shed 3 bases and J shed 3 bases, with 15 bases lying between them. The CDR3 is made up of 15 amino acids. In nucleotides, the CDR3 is TGTGCCAGTAGTATGGAATGGACCTTTCTCTACGAGCAGTACTTC. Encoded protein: CASSMEWTFLYEQYF.

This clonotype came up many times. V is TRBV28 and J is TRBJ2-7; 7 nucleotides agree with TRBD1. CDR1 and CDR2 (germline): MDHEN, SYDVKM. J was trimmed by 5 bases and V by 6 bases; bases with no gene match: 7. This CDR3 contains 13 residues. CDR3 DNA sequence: TGTGCCAGCAGGGGTAGCAGGGGGAACGAGCAGTACTTC. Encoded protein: CASRGSRGNEQYF.

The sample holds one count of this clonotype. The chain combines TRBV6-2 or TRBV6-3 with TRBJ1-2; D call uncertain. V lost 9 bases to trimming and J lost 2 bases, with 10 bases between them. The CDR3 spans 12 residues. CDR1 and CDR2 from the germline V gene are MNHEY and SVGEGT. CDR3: CASWEVNYGYTF. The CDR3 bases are TGTGCCAGTTGGGAGGTCAACTATGGCTACACCTTC.

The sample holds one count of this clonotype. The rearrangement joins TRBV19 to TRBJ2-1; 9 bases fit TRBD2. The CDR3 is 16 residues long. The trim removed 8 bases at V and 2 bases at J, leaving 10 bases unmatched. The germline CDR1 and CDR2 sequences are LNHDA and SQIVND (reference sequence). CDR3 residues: CASSTPGGRAYNEQFF. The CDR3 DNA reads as TGTGCCAGTTCCACTCCGGGCGGGAGGGCCTACAATGAGCAGTTCTTC.

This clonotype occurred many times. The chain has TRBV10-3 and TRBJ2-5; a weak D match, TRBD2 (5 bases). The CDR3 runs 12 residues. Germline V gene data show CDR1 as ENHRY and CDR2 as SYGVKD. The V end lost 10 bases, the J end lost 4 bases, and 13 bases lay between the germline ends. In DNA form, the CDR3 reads TGTGCCACCCGGAAAGGGAGAGAGACCCAGTACTTC. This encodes CATRKGRETQYF.

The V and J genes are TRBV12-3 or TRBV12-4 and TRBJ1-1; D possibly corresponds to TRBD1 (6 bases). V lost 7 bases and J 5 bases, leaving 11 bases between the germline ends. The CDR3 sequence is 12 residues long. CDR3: CASNFQGTEAFF. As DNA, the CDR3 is TGTGCCAGCAATTTCCAGGGGACTGAAGCTTTCTTT.

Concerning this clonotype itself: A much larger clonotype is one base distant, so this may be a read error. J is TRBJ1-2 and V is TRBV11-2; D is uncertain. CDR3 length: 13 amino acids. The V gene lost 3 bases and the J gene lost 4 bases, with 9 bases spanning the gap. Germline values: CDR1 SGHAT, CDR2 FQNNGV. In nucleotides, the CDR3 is TGTGCCAGCAGCTTGCAGTGGACCTATGGCTACACCTTC. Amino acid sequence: CASSLQWTYGYTF.

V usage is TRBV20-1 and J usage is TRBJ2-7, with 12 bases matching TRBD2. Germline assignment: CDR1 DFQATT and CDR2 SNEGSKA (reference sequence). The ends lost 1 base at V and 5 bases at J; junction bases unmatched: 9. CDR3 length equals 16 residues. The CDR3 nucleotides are TGCAGTGCTAGAGGGGCTAGCGGGGGGGCCGACCACGAGCAGTACTTC. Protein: CSARGASGGADHEQYF.

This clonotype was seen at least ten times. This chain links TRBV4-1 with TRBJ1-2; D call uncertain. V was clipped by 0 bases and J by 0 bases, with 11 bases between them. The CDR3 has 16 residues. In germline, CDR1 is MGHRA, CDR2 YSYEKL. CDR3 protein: CASSQDRRDPNYGYTF. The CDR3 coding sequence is TGCGCCAGCAGCCAAGATAGGAGGGATCCTAACTATGGCTACACCTTC.

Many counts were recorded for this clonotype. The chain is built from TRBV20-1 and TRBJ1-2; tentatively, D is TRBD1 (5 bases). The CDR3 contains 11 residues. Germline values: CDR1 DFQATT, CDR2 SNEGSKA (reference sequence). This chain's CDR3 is CRGEGNYGYTF. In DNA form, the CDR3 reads TGCAGGGGGGAGGGTAACTATGGCTACACCTTC.